The clone carrying this T cell receptor (beta chain) occurred a few times. Its specificity is unknown. With 5 bases clipped from V and 5 bases from J, the junction kept 11 bases outside the gene matches. CDR3 size: 15 residues. The germline V gene encodes CDR1 SGHAT and CDR2 FQNNGV. Carried by the TCR beta cDNA libraries were unique molecular identifiers. TCRdb itself ran the PCR reads through MiXCR, one entry per CDR3 protein. The table lists 650,000 to 850,000 distinct CDR3 sequences, 46% of them singletons, with 4.9% in the top ten. This entry belongs to a study of post-analysis software for immune sequencing data. At the level of the study: Some patients lacked subtype; others had relapsing-remitting, secondary progressive or progressive-relapsing disease. Overall study results and limits: There were several TRBV segments more frequent in patients than controls, and TRBV5-6, TRBV5-1 and TRBV20-1 were among them.

The chain recombines TRBV11-2 with TRBJ2-5; TRBD2 aligns across 7 bases. The sample taken for sequencing was blood. The receptor comes from a girl under 18 with multiple sclerosis. Here the CDR3 reads CASSDRLAPGETQYF. The CDR3 nucleotides are TGTGCCAGCAGCGACAGACTAGCCCCAGGGGAGACCCAGTACTTC.